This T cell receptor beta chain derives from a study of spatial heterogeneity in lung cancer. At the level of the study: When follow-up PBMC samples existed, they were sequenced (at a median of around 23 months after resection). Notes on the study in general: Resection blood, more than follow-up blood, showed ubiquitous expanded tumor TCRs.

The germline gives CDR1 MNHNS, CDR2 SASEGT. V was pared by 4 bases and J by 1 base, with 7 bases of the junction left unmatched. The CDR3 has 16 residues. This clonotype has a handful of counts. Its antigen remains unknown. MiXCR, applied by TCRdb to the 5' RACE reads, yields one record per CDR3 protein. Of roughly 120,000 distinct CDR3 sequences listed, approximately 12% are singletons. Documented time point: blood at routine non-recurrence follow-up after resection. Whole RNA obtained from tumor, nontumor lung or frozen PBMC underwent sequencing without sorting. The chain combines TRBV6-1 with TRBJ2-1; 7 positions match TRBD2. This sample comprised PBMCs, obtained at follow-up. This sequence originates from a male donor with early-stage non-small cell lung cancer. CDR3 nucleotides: TGTGCCAGCAGTGTCCACTGGGGGGGATCCTACAATGAGCAGTTCTTC. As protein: CASSVHWGGSYNEQFF.